A single T cell receptor beta chain is shown here with its context. CDR3 size: 15 residues. The junction had 11 bases not matched to a gene; V was cut back by 7 bases and J by 5 bases. Germline values: CDR1 MNHEY, CDR2 SVGEGT. The data were taken from a study of blood T cell repertoires in COVID-19. Study context: The United States, Italy and Spain were the sources of the acute and convalescent COVID-19 samples. Sample material is recorded as cDNA or gDNA derived from T cells, B-cell-depleted T cells, or PBMCs.

The Seattle site enrolled patients during active infection and followed them longitudinally. Per the authors' pipeline: Reference gene primer amplification gave nucleated cell count estimates. Clones were read by immunoSEQ multiplex PCR, and TCRdb kept only the in-frame ones, dropping some. The V and J calls and the clone size are those of that table, but D and trimming were determined from the DNA. Of about 82,000 clones listed, about 73% are singletons. This sequence was found in a man in his sixties with COVID-19, enrolled during active disease. Sequenced: peripheral blood. This chain connects TRBV6-2 or TRBV6-3 to TRBJ2-5, with TRBD2 identical over 9 bases. The CDR3 protein is CASTPEREEGETQYF. The CDR3 coding sequence is TGTGCCAGCACCCCTGAGCGGGAGGAAGGGGAGACCCAGTACTTC.